The 22 T cell receptor beta chains given below trace back to one sample, sequenced in a study of breast tumors, draining lymph nodes, adjacent tissues. Samples came from axillary lymph nodes draining the breast cancer. MiXCR was run by TCRdb on the multiplex PCR reads, yielding one entry per CDR3 protein. The table shows a few hundred thousand distinct CDR3 sequences, with approximately 36% occurring only once. The sequencing sample was made of axillary lymph node tissue. Receptor source: a female donor with breast cancer. Some clones in this sample may be carry-over from other donors' samples.

The genes are TRBV20-1 and TRBJ2-5; weak D call: TRBD2 (6 bases). Germline values: CDR1 DFQATT, CDR2 SNEGSKA (reference sequence). The length of the CDR3 is 10 residues. Trimming removed 6 bases from V and 5 bases from J, with 7 bases in between. CDR3 DNA sequence: TGCAGTGCAAGCGGGGAGACCCAGTACTTC. Translation gives CSASGETQYF.

The sample holds many counts of this clonotype. The gene calls are TRBV11-3 and TRBJ2-7; D is uncertain. Germline V lookup: CDR1 SGHNT, CDR2 YENEEA. V was cut by 0 bases and J by 5 bases, with 5 bases left in between. The CDR3 is 12 residues long. In nucleotides, the CDR3 is TGTGCCAGCAGCTTAGATCTCGACGAGCAGTACTTC. Its protein is CASSLDLDEQYF.

At least ten counts were recorded for this clonotype. The chain carries TRBV2 and TRBJ2-7; TRBD1 aligns across 11 bases. The CDR3 sequence is 14 residues long. V shed 3 bases, J shed 4 bases, and the junction held 2 bases outside the gene matches. Germline V gene sequence: CDR1 SNHLY, CDR2 FYNNEI. CDR3 in amino acids: CASSDGQGAYEQYF. The CDR3 DNA reads TGTGCCAGCAGTGACGGACAGGGGGCTTACGAGCAGTACTTC.

This clonotype was observed many times. CDR3 coding DNA: TGTGCCAGTAGTATAGATCCGTATAATGAGCAGTTCTTC. Its protein is CASSIDPYNEQFF. The chain has TRBV19 and TRBJ2-1, with D unresolved. The ends were cut back, 0 bases at V and 7 bases at J, with 7 bases in the middle. The CDR3 is 13 amino acids. Per the germline V gene, CDR1 is LNHDA and CDR2 is SQIVND (reference sequence).

In DNA, the CDR3 is TGTGCCAGCAGTTTAGGACTAGCGGTCGAGCAGTACTTC. Its translation is CASSLGLAVEQYF. The chain is built from TRBV2 and TRBJ2-5; 10 positions match TRBD2. The tail of the sequence fits TRBJ2-7 better, so the J call may be wrong. CDR3 size: 13 residues. Germline CDR1 reads SNHLY; CDR2 reads FYNNEI.

This clonotype came up once. This sequence joins TRBV29-1 and TRBJ2-5; maybe TRBD1 (6 bases). Trimming removed 4 bases from V and 4 bases from J, with 10 bases in between. The germline gives CDR1 SQVTM, CDR2 ANQGSEA. The CDR3 contains 12 residues. The CDR3 loop reads CSVVGTTETQYF. In DNA, the CDR3 is TGCAGCGTTGTGGGGACAACAGAGACCCAGTACTTC.

The chain employs TRBV2 and TRBJ1-2; tentatively, D is TRBD1 (5 bases). V was cut by 7 bases and J by 8 bases, with 11 bases left in between. From germline, CDR1 is SNHLY and CDR2 FYNNEI. This CDR3 comprises 11 residues. As DNA, the CDR3 is TGTGCCAGCACGGGGGTTAGCGGCTACACCTTC. It translates to CASTGVSGYTF.

On this clonotype: Being one base from a much bigger clone, this may be a read error. This rearrangement joins TRBV20-1 to TRBJ2-7, with 13 bases fitting TRBD2. Trimming removed 3 bases from V and 6 bases from J; junction bases left unmatched: 8. Germline CDR1 DFQATT, CDR2 SNEGSKA (reference sequence). CDR3 length: 15 amino acids. The CDR3 bases are TGCAGTGCTAGGGGGACTAGCGGGATCGCTGGCGAGCAGTACTTC. Translating it yields CSARGTSGIAGEQYF.

About this clonotype itself: Possible read error: a much larger clone is one base away. V is TRBV20-1 and J is TRBJ1-2; D unclear. Germline assignment: CDR1 DFQATT and CDR2 SNEGSKA (reference sequence). The CDR3 has 13 residues. The CDR3 sequence: CSLPPQDPYAYTF. The CDR3 nucleotides are TGCAGTCTACCTCCCCAGGACCCATATGCCTACACCTTC.

This clonotype came up many times. This chain uses TRBV7-2 with TRBJ2-6; D is ambiguous. This CDR3 is 16 amino acids long. Germline CDR1 is SGHTA and CDR2 is FQGNSA. V was trimmed by 1 base and J by 4 bases, leaving 11 bases between them. The DNA of the CDR3 is TGTGCCAGCAGCTTAGGTCCCGTCTCCGGGGCCAACGTCCTGACTTTC. Amino acid sequence: CASSLGPVSGANVLTF.

V and J are TRBV12-3 or TRBV12-4 and TRBJ2-2; 9 bases are a match to TRBD1. With V trimmed by 3 bases and J by 2 bases, 10 bases remained unmatched. The CDR3 is made up of 18 amino acids. The CDR3 nucleotides are TGTGCCAGCAGTTTCACGTCCCCGGACAGGGGAAACACCGGGGAGCTGTTTTTT. It codes for CASSFTSPDRGNTGELFF.

Many counts were recorded for this clonotype. V is TRBV20-1 and J is TRBJ2-3, with D possibly being TRBD1 (5 bases). The CDR3 has 15 residues. Germline CDR1 and CDR2: DFQATT and SNEGSKA (reference sequence). Trimming stripped 3 bases from V and 1 base from J, with 14 bases between. CDR3 nucleotides: TGCAGTGCTAGCCCTTGGGGCAGGGGCACAGATACGCAGTATTTT. Protein product: CSASPWGRGTDTQYF.

The sample holds a few counts of this clonotype. The chain is built from TRBV6-5 and TRBJ2-2; 7 bases are a match to TRBD1. Germline CDR1 MNHEY, CDR2 SVGAGI. The CDR3 extends over 15 amino acids. V was clipped by 7 bases and J by 8 bases; unmatched bases: 13. CDR3 sequence: CASTPRTGTGGELFF. CDR3 bases: TGTGCCAGCACCCCCAGGACAGGCACGGGAGGGGAGCTGTTTTTT.

Points on this clonotype: A much larger clone lies a single base off, so this may be a read error. This sequence joins TRBV6-5 and TRBJ2-6, with D possibly matching TRBD1 (6 bases). CDR1 is MNHEY, CDR2 SVGAGI, per germline. CDR3 length: 15 residues. This CDR3 is CASSPQGHGANVLAF. The CDR3 nucleotides read TGTGCCAGCAGTCCCCAGGGGCATGGGGCCAACGTCCTGGCTTTC.

V is TRBV5-1 and J is TRBJ2-5; tentative D call: TRBD1 (6 bases). The CDR3 spans 16 residues. The V and J ends lost 0 bases and 1 base respectively, with 13 bases between them. Germline CDR1 is SGHRS and CDR2 is YFSETQ. CDR3 DNA sequence: TGCGCCAGCAGCTTGGTGGTACAGGGCCCCCAAGAGACCCAGTACTTC. Translation gives CASSLVVQGPQETQYF.

In regard to this clonotype: This may be a read error: a much more frequent sequence differs by one nucleotide. Given the absence of the conserved phenylalanine or tryptophan at the CDR3 end, a read error is likely. This chain uses TRBV7-2 with TRBJ2-7, with D possibly matching TRBD1 (6 bases). Germline V lookup: CDR1 SGHTA, CDR2 FQGNSA. Trimming left V 6 bases short and J 0 bases short, with 12 bases between. This CDR3 spans 14 amino acids. This CDR3 reads CASSYVRGSYEQYL. In DNA form, the CDR3 reads TGTGCCAGCAGTTACGTCAGGGGCTCCTACGAGCAGTACCTC.

This clonotype showed up many times. This chain links TRBV15 with TRBJ1-2; D possibly corresponds to TRBD1 (5 bases). The CDR3 totals 13 residues. The germline V and J ends were trimmed by 3 bases and 4 bases, with 9 bases remaining between them. Germline lookup yields CDR1 LNHNV and CDR2 YYDKDF (reference sequence). CDR3 coding DNA: TGTGCCACCAGCAGGGGGCAAAGCTATGGCTACACCTTC. It encodes CATSRGQSYGYTF.

This clonotype was recorded at least ten times. The rearrangement uses TRBV24-1 and TRBJ2-5, with 10 bases matching TRBD2. V dropped 6 bases and J dropped 2; count of bases not matched to a gene: 2. CDR1 and CDR2 (germline): KGHDR, SFDVKD. CDR3 length: 14 amino acids. The CDR3 reads CATSIAGGQETQYF. The CDR3 coding sequence is TGTGCCACCAGTATAGCGGGAGGTCAAGAGACCCAGTACTTC.

The chain recombines TRBV10-3 with TRBJ2-7; 10 bases align to TRBD1. J gave up 2 bases and V 8 bases, and 9 bases lay outside the gene matches. The CDR3 sequence is 15 residues long. CDR1 ENHRY and CDR2 SYGVKD come from the germline V gene. The CDR3 here is CAILGQGGIPYEQYF. In DNA form, the CDR3 reads TGTGCCATCCTCGGACAGGGGGGCATCCCCTACGAGCAGTACTTC.

This clonotype has at least ten counts. The CDR3 nucleotides are TGCAGTGCTACGGGAACAGATACGCAGTATTTT. Translated, it gives CSATGTDTQYF. The V and J genes are TRBV20-1 and TRBJ2-3, with D perhaps TRBD2 (5 bases). Germline V lookup: CDR1 DFQATT, CDR2 SNEGSKA (reference sequence). V dropped 4 bases and J dropped 3 bases, with 5 bases sitting between them. The CDR3 runs to 11 residues.

This clonotype was seen many times. The J gene is TRBJ2-1, the V gene TRBV9, with unresolved D. Per the germline V gene, CDR1 is SGDLS and CDR2 is YYNGEE. V lost 3 bases to trimming and J lost 6 bases, with 16 bases between them. The CDR3 has 15 residues. In DNA, the CDR3 is TGTGCCAGCAGCGCACCCGACCTCCGCGGCAATGAGCAGTTCTTC. It specifies CASSAPDLRGNEQFF.

This rearrangement joins TRBV20-1 to TRBJ1-2; D uncertain. The CDR3 loop spans 13 amino acids. Germline V gene lookup returns CDR1 DFQATT and CDR2 SNEGSKA (reference sequence). V lost 5 bases and J 2 bases, leaving 12 bases between the germline ends. CDR3 region: CSAPTRRNYGYTF. CDR3 in DNA: TGCAGTGCTCCAACTCGCAGGAACTATGGCTACACCTTC.